Below, 7 T cell receptor beta chains from the same sample are listed, as sequenced in a study of CD8+ T cells in alopecia areata. The authors extracted RNA and reverse transcribed it into cDNA as the sequencing template. Profiling relied on immunoSEQ multiplex PCR, and the TCRdb table lists in-frame clones only, not all of them. The table lists roughly 200,000 clones, roughly 63% of them singletons. This specimen was CD4+ T cells sorted from blood, taken at week 0. Receptor source: a human donor with alopecia areata.

The chain has TRBV15 and TRBJ1-2; 8 bases are shared with TRBD1. The V gene end was trimmed by 4 bases and the J gene end by 2 bases; junction bases not matched to a gene: 12. The CDR3 covers 17 residues. Germline CDR1 LNHNV, CDR2 YYDKDF (reference sequence). CDR3 region: CATSKEVDRGSNYGYTF. CDR3 DNA sequence: TGTGCCACCAGCAAAGAGGTCGACAGGGGATCCAACTATGGCTACACCTTC.

The chain uses TRBV30 and TRBJ1-5; 9 nucleotides agree with TRBD1. V trimming: 0 bases; J trimming: 11 bases; junction bases outside the gene matches: 11. Germline V CDR1 and CDR2: GTSNPN, SVGIG (reference sequence). CDR3 length: 15 amino acids. CDR3 loop: CAWSVQGQGGTSQHF. The CDR3 nucleotides are TGTGCCTGGAGTGTACAGGGACAGGGAGGAACTTCCCAGCATTTT.

This sequence joins TRBV29-1 and TRBJ1-1, with D unclear. The germline V gene has CDR1 SQVTM and CDR2 ANQGSEA. The CDR3 consists of 14 residues. The V end was cut by 6 bases, the J end by 6 bases, with 20 bases between. DNA of the CDR3: TGCAGCGTCCTGGTAATCGGGTCTCGGGCTGAAGCTTTCTTT. Translating gives CSVLVIGSRAEAFF.

The chain is built from TRBV29-1 and TRBJ2-2, with a weak D call TRBD1 (6 bases). Per the germline V gene, CDR1 is SQVTM and CDR2 is ANQGSEA. Deletions cut 1 base from V and 3 bases from J, with 9 bases between. The CDR3 runs to 14 residues. The CDR3 reads CSVEVGHHTGELFF. For the CDR3, the DNA is TGCAGCGTTGAAGTGGGACATCACACCGGGGAGCTGTTTTTT.

This clone came up once. V is TRBV30 and J is TRBJ1-6; no clear D gene. V shed 4 bases and J shed 0 bases, with 10 bases lying between them. CDR3 size: 15 residues. Germline loops: CDR1 GTSNPN, CDR2 SVGIG (reference sequence). The CDR3 coding sequence is TGTGCCTGGACGGCCAAGGGCTCCTATAATTCACCCCTCCACTTT. This sequence encodes CAWTAKGSYNSPLHF.

This clone has a handful of counts. The J gene is TRBJ1-1, the V gene TRBV5-1; D is ambiguous. There are 13 residues in the CDR3. Germline V CDR1 and CDR2: SGHRS, YFSETQ. V lost 1 base and J lost 1, with 5 bases in between. CDR3 in amino acids: CASSLNENTEAFF. The CDR3 nucleotides are TGCGCCAGCAGCTTGAACGAGAACACTGAAGCTTTCTTT.

The V call is TRBV9, the J call TRBJ1-5; a possible D gene is TRBD1 (6 bases). This CDR3 is 15 amino acids long. Germline CDR1 reads SGDLS; CDR2 reads YYNGEE. V was trimmed by 3 bases and J by 4 bases, leaving 14 bases between them. CDR3 in amino acids: CASSATGQPNQPQHF. The CDR3 coding sequence is TGTGCCAGCAGCGCCACCGGACAGCCAAATCAGCCCCAGCATTTT.